This T cell receptor beta chain is from a study of blood T cells in healthy people across ages. Regarding the study as a whole: Roughly linearly, TCR beta diversity per million T cells fell as age increased. Higher diversity, along with more naive CD4+ cells, distinguished long-lived donors from aged donors. A strong correlation between TCR beta diversity and naive T cell percentage was seen.

Total RNA, at least 5 micrograms per sample, came from PBMCs. Notes on this clonotype: What it binds is unknown.

Primers used in a second PCR of about 7 to 11 cycles were a sample-barcoded 5' primer and a J-beta primer mix. TCRdb re-called the 5' RACE reads with MiXCR, one entry per CDR3 protein. The sample includes 750,000 to 950,000 distinct CDR3 sequences, around 25% of them seen just once. Germline loops: CDR1 SGHTA, CDR2 FQGTGA. This CDR3 spans 16 amino acids. This sample was also put to use in a study of T cells of mothers and their children.

The rearrangement links TRBV7-3 to TRBJ2-5; maybe TRBD1 (6 bases). The tail of the sequence fits TRBJ2-1 better, so the J call may be wrong. This clonotype was obtained from a boy younger than 18 in good health. Sequenced material: blood. DNA for the CDR3: TGTGCCAGCAGCTCCCAAGGGGGTACCCCTTACAATGAGCAGTTCTTC. Its protein product is CASSSQGGTPYNEQFF.